Below are 28 T cell receptor beta chains sequenced from a single sample in a study of blood T cell repertoires in COVID-19. Sequenced by immunoSEQ multiplex PCR; TCRdb stores in-frame clones only, minus some. Of some 99,000 clones listed, about four fifths are singletons. The sample taken for sequencing was peripheral blood. These receptors were obtained from a man in his 70s with acute or convalescent COVID-19.

This rearrangement joins TRBV9 to TRBJ2-3; D is possibly TRBD2 (5 bases). Per the germline V gene, CDR1 is SGDLS and CDR2 is YYNGEE. This CDR3 is built from 15 residues. Trimming removed 1 base from V and 4 bases from J, with 13 bases in between. The CDR3 DNA follows: TGTGCCAGCAGCGTAAGTTCCACGCGGGCAGATACGCAGTATTTT. Amino acids: CASSVSSTRADTQYF.

This chain connects TRBV28 to TRBJ1-2; no clear D. V was shortened by 4 bases and J by 5 bases, with 11 bases between the two germline ends. The CDR3 is 13 residues long. Germline V lookup: CDR1 MDHEN, CDR2 SYDVKM. The CDR3 region is CASSSRVEYGYTF. Here the CDR3 DNA reads TGTGCCAGCAGTTCGCGTGTCGAGTATGGCTACACCTTC.

The rearrangement joins TRBV29-1 to TRBJ1-5; 8 positions match TRBD1. The CDR3 totals 12 residues. Germline CDR1 SQVTM, CDR2 ANQGSEA. V trimming: 5 bases; J trimming: 7 bases; junction bases outside the gene matches: 4. The CDR3: CSVIQGGQPQHF. The DNA for the CDR3 is TGCAGCGTTATACAGGGGGGGCAGCCCCAGCATTTT.

This clone was detected only a few times. The chain uses TRBV3-1 (or the pseudogene TRBV3-2) and TRBJ1-5; D gene uncertain. Germline values: CDR1 LGHDT, CDR2 YNNKEL (reference sequence). The CDR3 spans 14 residues. The germline V and J ends were trimmed by 1 base and 1 base, with 5 bases remaining between them. CDR3 bases: TGTGCCAGCAGCCAAGTCCTCAGCAATCAGCCCCAGCATTTT. As protein: CASSQVLSNQPQHF.

The chain has TRBV7-9 and TRBJ2-2, with no clear D. This CDR3 spans 14 amino acids. Between the trimmed V and J ends, which lost 1 base and 2 bases, there was a span of 5 bases. Germline V gene lookup returns CDR1 SEHNR and CDR2 FQNEAQ (reference sequence). The CDR3 spells CASSLGANTGELFF. Here the CDR3 DNA reads TGTGCCAGCAGCTTAGGGGCAAACACCGGGGAGCTGTTTTTT.

This chain uses TRBV6-5 with TRBJ2-3; D is possibly TRBD1 (5 bases). This CDR3 is 13 amino acids long. Germline V lookup: CDR1 MNHEY, CDR2 SVGAGI. The V end was cut by 10 bases, the J end by 0 bases, with 11 bases between. The CDR3 sequence: CATGNPSTDTQYF. DNA for the CDR3: TGTGCCACAGGGAACCCTAGCACAGATACGCAGTATTTT.

J is TRBJ1-5 and V is TRBV2; TRBD1 agrees at 9 bases. This CDR3 is built from 14 residues. Per germline, CDR1 SNHLY and CDR2 FYNNEI. Losses at the gene ends were 8 bases for V and 5 bases for J; bases not matched to a gene: 7. The CDR3 DNA reads TGTGCCAGCGCTAACAGGGGGCTTGATCAGCCCCAGCATTTT. The encoded protein is CASANRGLDQPQHF.

The chain links TRBV18 to TRBJ2-7, with 9 nucleotides matching TRBD1. This CDR3 comprises 15 residues. With 1 base clipped from V and 5 bases from J, the junction kept 6 bases outside the gene matches. Germline loops: CDR1 KGHSH, CDR2 LQKENI. Here the CDR3 reads CASSPRQDRGDEQYF. The CDR3, as DNA: TGTGCCAGCTCACCACGTCAGGACAGGGGAGACGAGCAGTACTTC.

This clone was seen just once. J is TRBJ1-1 and V is TRBV5-5; possibly TRBD1 for D (5 bases). Trimming shortened V by 1 base and J by 1 base, and 11 bases separated the two germline ends. CDR1 is SGHKS and CDR2 is YYEKEE in the germline V gene (reference sequence). The CDR3 runs to 15 residues. The CDR3 region is CASSLFLQANTEAFF. DNA of the CDR3: TGTGCCAGCAGCTTGTTTTTACAGGCGAACACTGAAGCTTTCTTT.

V gene TRBV19 combines with J gene TRBJ2-7, with 14 bases lining up with TRBD2. There are 14 residues in the CDR3. CDR1 is LNHDA and CDR2 is SQIVND in the germline V gene (reference sequence). V gave up 5 bases and J gave up 7 bases; unmatched junction bases: 4. The CDR3 coding sequence is TGTGCCAGTAGTCCGGGGACTAGCGGGAGAGAGCAGTACTTC. Protein product: CASSPGTSGREQYF.

This sequence joins TRBV24-1 and TRBJ1-1, with 7 bases that match TRBD1. V was clipped by 2 bases and J by 4 bases; unmatched bases: 9. Germline V gives CDR1 KGHDR, CDR2 SFDVKD. The CDR3 totals 16 residues. CDR3 nucleotides: TGTGCCACCAGTGATTCTCGAATAGGGGGCCTCACTGAAGCTTTCTTT. It yields the protein CATSDSRIGGLTEAFF.

V is TRBV21-1 and J is TRBJ1-3. TRBV21-1 is listed as a pseudogene. The CDR3 is 17 amino acids. The chain's CDR3 is CASSKVKVGVSGNTIYF. The CDR3 DNA follows: TGTGCCAGCAGCAAAGTAAAGGTAGGAGTCTCTGGAAACACCATATATTTT.

V usage is TRBV5-4 and J usage is TRBJ2-1; 11 bases align to TRBD2. Per the germline V gene, CDR1 is SGHNT and CDR2 is YYREEE (reference sequence). J gave up 7 bases and V 5 bases, and 8 bases lay outside the gene matches. The CDR3 is 15 amino acids. The DNA of the CDR3 is TGTGCCAGCAGTAGAGGGACTAGCGGCCCAAATGAGCAGTTCTTC. It encodes CASSRGTSGPNEQFF.

The V gene is TRBV15, the J gene TRBJ1-1; the D gene is possibly TRBD1 (6 bases). Germline V gives CDR1 LNHNV, CDR2 YYDKDF (reference sequence). Trimming pared 3 bases from V and 2 bases from J, leaving 13 bases between. CDR3 length equals 15 residues. The CDR3 spells CATSSPPTGNTEAFF. The CDR3 DNA sequence: TGTGCCACCAGCAGCCCCCCGACAGGAAACACTGAAGCTTTCTTT.

The chain employs TRBV5-4 and TRBJ2-2; 12 nucleotides agree with TRBD2. The CDR3 spans 17 residues. Germline V lookup: CDR1 SGHNT, CDR2 YYREEE (reference sequence). V was clipped by 4 bases and J by 2 bases; unmatched bases: 6. DNA for the CDR3: TGTGCCAGCAGCCGAAGGACTAGCGGGATAAACACCGGGGAGCTGTTTTTT. Its protein is CASSRRTSGINTGELFF.

In its sample, this clone was seen a few times. The chain carries TRBV7-2 and TRBJ1-2; D gene ambiguous. The V end lost 0 bases, the J end lost 4 bases, and 6 bases lay between the germline ends. CDR1 is SGHTA, CDR2 FQGNSA, per germline. The CDR3 is made up of 13 amino acids. The chain's CDR3 is CASSLAYGYGYTF. The CDR3 nucleotides read TGTGCCAGCAGCTTAGCCTACGGCTATGGCTACACCTTC. Filled out from reference TRBV7-2 and TRBJ1-2, the complete variable domain reads GAGVSQSPSNKVTEKGKDVELRCDPISGHTALYWYRQSLGQGLEFLIYFQGNSAPDKSGLPSDRFSAERTGGSVSTLTIQRTQQEDSAVYLCASSLAYGYGYTFGSGTRLTVV.

This chain connects TRBV9 to TRBJ2-5; the D gene is possibly TRBD1 (6 bases). Trimming shortened V by 0 bases and J by 4 bases, and 7 bases separated the two germline ends. This CDR3 is built from 13 residues. Looked up from germline, CDR1 is SGDLS and CDR2 is YYNGEE. In DNA form, the CDR3 reads TGTGCCAGCAGCGTAGTGGGGGCAGAGACCCAGTACTTC. Translating it yields CASSVVGAETQYF.

The chain couples TRBV7-8 to TRBJ2-3; a weak D match, TRBD2 (5 bases). The germline V gene has CDR1 SGHVS and CDR2 FQNEAQ. The V end lost 6 bases, the J end lost 1 base, and 14 bases lay between the germline ends. CDR3 size: 15 residues. CDR3 protein: CASSNLDLGTDTQYF. The CDR3 DNA follows: TGTGCCAGCAGTAATCTGGACTTAGGCACAGATACGCAGTATTTT.

For the CDR3, the DNA is TGTGCCAGCGATAGCGGGGGGACCTACAATGAGCAGTTCTTC. It codes for CASDSGGTYNEQFF. The chain recombines TRBV6-5 with TRBJ2-1; 10 bases fit TRBD2. This CDR3 comprises 14 residues. V lost 8 bases to trimming and J lost 2 bases; unmatched junction nucleotides: 3. Germline V gene sequence: CDR1 MNHEY, CDR2 SVGAGI.

The J gene is TRBJ1-4, the V gene TRBV4-2; D is possibly TRBD1 (6 bases). V dropped 4 bases and J dropped 2 bases, with 14 bases sitting between them. The CDR3 is 16 amino acids. CDR1 and CDR2 (germline): LGHNA, YNFKEQ. CDR3 sequence reads: CASSLAQGTTNEKLFF. The CDR3 DNA reads as TGTGCCAGCAGCCTCGCACAGGGCACGACTAATGAAAAACTGTTTTTT.

The CDR3: CASSRRGTDTQYF. CDR3 DNA: TGTGCCAGCAGCCGGCGGGGCACAGATACGCAGTATTTT. J is TRBJ2-3 and V is TRBV5-6, with D perhaps matching TRBD2 (5 bases). Germline V gives CDR1 SGHDT, CDR2 YYEEEE. V lost 4 bases to trimming and J lost 1 base, with 7 bases between them. The CDR3 spans 13 residues.

This clone was seen a few times. V usage is TRBV7-2 and J usage is TRBJ1-5; TRBD1 might be the D (5 bases). V was pared by 3 bases and J by 3 bases, with 12 bases between. Germline loops: CDR1 SGHTA, CDR2 FQGNSA. The CDR3 spans 15 residues. CDR3 in amino acids: CASSLGGENNQPQHF. CDR3 nucleotides: TGTGCCAGCAGCTTGGGGGGGGAGAACAATCAGCCCCAGCATTTT.

A note on this clone: This same CDR3 is encoded by further DNA sequences in the sample. The chain is built from TRBV5-1 and TRBJ1-5; 9 bases align to TRBD1. The CDR3 length is 14 residues. From germline, CDR1 is SGHRS and CDR2 YFSETQ. Losses at the gene ends were 0 bases for V and 5 bases for J; bases not matched to a gene: 0. CDR3 coding DNA: TGCGCCAGCAGCTTGGGACAGGGGGATCAGCCCCAGCATTTT. It specifies CASSLGQGDQPQHF. Complete variable domain (other parts from reference TRBV5-1 and TRBJ1-5): KAGVTQTPRYLIKTRGQQVTLSCSPISGHRSVSWYQQTPGQGLQFLFEYFSETQRNKGNFPGRFSGRQFSNSRSEMNVSTLELGDSALYLCASSLGQGDQPQHFGDGTRLSIL.

The rearrangement joins TRBV4-1 to TRBJ2-7, with 8 bases aligning to TRBD1. V dropped 3 bases and J dropped 3; count of bases not matched to a gene: 10. The CDR3 loop spans 16 amino acids. CDR1 and CDR2 from the germline V gene are MGHRA and YSYEKL. CDR3 sequence: CASSHPKGTGGYEQYF. CDR3 DNA: TGCGCCAGCAGCCACCCAAAGGGCACAGGGGGCTACGAGCAGTACTTC.

The sample holds a few counts of this clone. The chain links TRBV7-2 to TRBJ1-3, with 7 bases fitting TRBD1. J gave up 2 bases and V 5 bases, and 6 bases lay outside the gene matches. Germline V gene sequence: CDR1 SGHTA, CDR2 FQGNSA. The CDR3 sequence is 15 residues long. CDR3 coding DNA: TGTGCCAGCAGCCAGTCCGGGACAGCTGGAAACACCATATATTTT. It encodes CASSQSGTAGNTIYF. Based on the CDR3 plus reference TRBV7-2 and TRBJ1-3, the full variable domain is GAGVSQSPSNKVTEKGKDVELRCDPISGHTALYWYRQSLGQGLEFLIYFQGNSAPDKSGLPSDRFSAERTGGSVSTLTIQRTQQEDSAVYLCASSQSGTAGNTIYFGEGSWLTVV.

This clone appeared once. Other DNA variants within this sample encode the same CDR3. The chain couples TRBV5-4 to TRBJ1-2; TRBD1 might be the D (5 bases). V lost 0 bases, J lost 3 bases, and 9 bases lay in between. CDR3 length: 14 amino acids. Per germline, CDR1 SGHNT and CDR2 YYREEE (reference sequence). CDR3 bases: TGTGCCAGCAGCTTGGCGGGGGTGGACTATGGCTACACCTTC. This sequence encodes CASSLAGVDYGYTF.

This clone appeared a single time. The chain recombines TRBV6-6 with TRBJ2-7; D unclear. Germline lookup yields CDR1 MNHNY and CDR2 SVGAGI (reference sequence). The V end lost 6 bases, the J end lost 4 bases, and 13 bases lay between the germline ends. The CDR3 spans 13 residues. CDR3 amino acids: CASRSPSLYEQYF. CDR3 DNA: TGTGCCAGCAGATCCCCTTCCCTATACGAGCAGTACTTC.

This rearrangement joins TRBV5-5 to TRBJ2-7; 12 bases map to TRBD1. Germline values: CDR1 SGHKS, CDR2 YYEKEE (reference sequence). The junction had 6 bases not matched to a gene; V was cut back by 1 base and J by 7 bases. The CDR3 sequence is 15 residues long. CDR3: CASSLSGTGGREQYF. In nucleotides, the CDR3 is TGTGCCAGCAGCTTGTCTGGGACAGGGGGCCGGGAGCAGTACTTC.